This T cell receptor beta chain was captured by sequencing in a study of T cell clusters in autoimmune cytopenias. Study findings and constraints: Primary autoimmune cytopenia patients seemingly lacked the physiological T cell clusters found in healthy donors.

With respect to this clonotype: The antigen is undetermined.

TRB amplification used approximately 250 ng of peripheral blood genomic DNA. TRB was amplified by touch-down multiplex PCR, primer pools A and B combined. TCRdb reprocessed the multiplex PCR reads and keeps a single row for each CDR3 protein, giving no DNA. This sample's table has around 9,800 distinct CDR3 sequences. The same data also went into a second study, on T cell repertoires in aging, cancer and after chemotherapy. Per that paper: Over several months to years, re-sampled healthy donor repertoires clearly shared clones. Age-matched healthy donors had significantly more diverse, less clonal blood TCR repertoires than untreated cancer patients. Immunological memory after chemotherapy cannot be judged from the repertoire data.

This receptor was taken from a human donor in good health. The sample consisted of peripheral blood.

The chain's CDR3 is CATGQGNYGYTF. The V and J genes are TRBV6-5 and TRBJ1-2; absent DNA, TCRdb's TRBD1 call cannot be checked. The CDR3 contains 12 residues. Per germline, CDR1 MNHEY and CDR2 SVGAGI.